This T cell receptor (beta chain) was documented in a study of T cell responses to AZD1222 COVID-19 vaccine. Study observations and caveats: No day 14 peak samples; only post-peak repertoires were characterized. Clonal diversity was possibly underestimated, and the donors were mostly white British, with more females. Among vaccine-associated CD4 TCRs, coverage spanned spike, with dominance at 160-218 and 743-854.

The method was immunoSEQ multiplex PCR; TCRdb's version includes in-frame clones alone and lacks a portion of them. The repertoire holds 60,000 to 75,000 clones, 84% seen once, with about 20% in the top ten. The CDR3 contains 19 residues. Germline V CDR1 and CDR2: LGHDT, YNNKEL (reference sequence). The junction had 11 bases not matched to a gene; V was cut back by 0 bases and J by 4 bases. On this clone itself: What it binds is not known.

Sequencing used peripheral blood, obtained on day 0 of AZD1222 vaccination. J is TRBJ2-3 and V is TRBV3-1 (or the pseudogene TRBV3-2); 12 nucleotides match TRBD2. The sequence derives from an adult in good health. DNA of the CDR3: TGTGCCAGCAGCCAAGATTTACCCGGACTAGCGGGAAGGGCAGATACGCAGTATTTT. Protein sequence: CASSQDLPGLAGRADTQYF.